This TCR beta chain stems from a study of T cell responses to AZD1222 COVID-19 vaccine (dated by TCRdb to the early 2020s). Regarding the research as a whole: Because spike-specific TCR depth and breadth did not differ between the two schedules, AZD1222 recipients who got a second dose at roughly 4 weeks were pooled with those who got a second dose at roughly 12 weeks. TCR sequencing covered over 230 trial participants: about 210 given two doses of AZD1222 and 26 given two doses of MenACWY control vaccine. Trial participants were enrolled by age into 18-55, 56-69 and 70-plus year subgroups, with approximately 150, 30 and 60 TCR-sequenced participants respectively. The study at large found these results: Reportedly, almost half of the unique spike-specific TCRs recognized epitopes lying outside the regions that are mutated in the B.1.351 and B.1.1.7 variants. Conclusions about previously exposed vaccinees were limited because only a handful of AZD1222 recipients were SARS-CoV-2 seropositive at baseline. Spike-specific TCR breadth and depth rose significantly after two AZD1222 doses compared with day 0 and with MenACWY recipients. Because no samples from the day 14 peak response were available, repertoires could be characterized only after the peak T cell response. Most participants were white British and females outnumbered males, and the authors suggested that clonal diversity may have been underestimated. CD4 TCRs associated with the vaccine covered the entire spike protein, and the dominant responses were in regions 160-218 and 743-854. In the small 56-69-year group, the increase in depth fell short of significance, most likely because of low power.

Interpreted using the paper, the time point label stands for: baseline before first vaccination. Samples from vaccinated people were obtained from the UK trials COV001 and COV002, which included a single-blind randomized controlled phase 2/3 trial of AZD1222 (ChAdOx1 nCoV-19) in healthy adults. For TCRbeta chain sequencing, PBMC samples from trial participants were taken at day 0 and at day 28 after the second dose. Deletion took 5 bases off V and 7 bases off J, with a span of 14 bases between the germline ends. The germline V gene encodes CDR1 SGHTA and CDR2 FQGTGA. Taken from cysteine to phenylalanine, the CDR3 has 13 residues. Only CDR3 DNA remains: 39 bases, in frame from the first base. Points on this clone: No antigen is known for it. The sample holds no much larger clone one base away, and base qualities are not on file.

The CDR3 regions of human TCRbeta chains were analyzed by immunosequencing. The authors processed their data as follows. Repertoire TCRs were matched against a reference library of SARS-CoV-2-specific TCRs generated with the MIRA antigen-specificity platform. Breadth meant the fraction of unique TCRs that were SARS-CoV-2-associated, whereas depth meant the fraction of total T cells that were SARS-CoV-2-associated. Using the MIRA data, each spike-specific TCR was mapped to the spike region that the TCR reacts to and placed in a CD4 or CD8 class. Log10-transformed breadth and depth values were compared by one-way ANOVA with Sidak's multiple comparisons tests. TCRdb's version of the immuneACCESS table is confined to in-frame rearrangements and falls short of the full clone set. An unresolved V gene accounts for under half of the shortfall where checked; the remainder is of unknown origin. V and J calls and clone size are those listed in that table; D and trimming were worked out from the DNA. The sample data list 120,000 or so clones, and about 89% of these were observed just once. The ten biggest clones cover roughly 1.6% of the sample.

The rearranged chain carries TRBV7-3 and TRBJ2-5; too little of a D gene remains to name it. The sample was peripheral blood, taken on day 0 of AZD1222 vaccination. This sequence was found in an adult in good health. CDR3 region: CASSISQFGTQYF. The nucleotide sequence reads as follows: TGTGCCAGCAGCATTAGTCAATTTGGGACCCAGTACTTC.